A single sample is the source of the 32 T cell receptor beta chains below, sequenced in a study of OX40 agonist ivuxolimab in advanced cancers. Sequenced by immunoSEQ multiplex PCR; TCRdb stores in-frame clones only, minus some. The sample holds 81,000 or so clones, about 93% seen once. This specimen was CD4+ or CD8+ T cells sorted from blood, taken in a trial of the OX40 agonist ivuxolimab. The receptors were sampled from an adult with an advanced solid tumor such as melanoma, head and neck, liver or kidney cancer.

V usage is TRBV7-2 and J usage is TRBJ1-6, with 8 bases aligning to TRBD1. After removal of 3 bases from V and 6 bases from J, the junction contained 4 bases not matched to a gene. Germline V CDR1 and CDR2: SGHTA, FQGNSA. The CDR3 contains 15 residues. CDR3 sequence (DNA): TGTGCCAGCAGCTTTGGACAGGGATCTAATTCACCCCTCCACTTT. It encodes CASSFGQGSNSPLHF.

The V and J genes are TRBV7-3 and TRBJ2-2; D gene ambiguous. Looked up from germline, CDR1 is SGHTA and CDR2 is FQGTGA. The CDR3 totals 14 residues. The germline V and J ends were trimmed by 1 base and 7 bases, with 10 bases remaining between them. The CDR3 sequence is CASSLNPAGGELFF. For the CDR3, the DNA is TGTGCCAGCAGCTTAAATCCCGCTGGCGGGGAGCTGTTTTTT.

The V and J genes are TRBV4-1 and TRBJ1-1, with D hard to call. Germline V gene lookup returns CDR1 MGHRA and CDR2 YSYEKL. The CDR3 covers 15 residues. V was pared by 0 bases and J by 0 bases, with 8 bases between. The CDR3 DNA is TGCGCCAGCAGCCAAGATCCGATATTGAACACTGAAGCTTTCTTT. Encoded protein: CASSQDPILNTEAFF.

CDR3 DNA: TGTGCCAGCAGCCAAGTGGCAGGTAATGAGCAGTTCTTC. It specifies CASSQVAGNEQFF. This chain uses TRBV14 with TRBJ2-1; D gene ambiguous. The CDR3 has 13 amino acids. V was pared by 1 base and J by 7 bases, with 8 bases between. CDR1 is SGHDN and CDR2 is FVKESK in the germline V gene.

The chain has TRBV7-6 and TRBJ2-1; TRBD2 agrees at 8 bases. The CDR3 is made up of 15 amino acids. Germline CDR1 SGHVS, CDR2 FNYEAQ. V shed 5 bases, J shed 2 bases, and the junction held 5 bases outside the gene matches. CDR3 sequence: CASSATSGPYNEQFF. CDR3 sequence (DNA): TGTGCCAGCAGCGCAACTAGCGGACCCTACAATGAGCAGTTCTTC.

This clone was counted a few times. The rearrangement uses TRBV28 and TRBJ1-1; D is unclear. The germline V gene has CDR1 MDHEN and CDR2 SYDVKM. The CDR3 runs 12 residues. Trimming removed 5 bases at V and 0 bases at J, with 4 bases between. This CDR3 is CASSEVNTEAFF. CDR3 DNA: TGTGCCAGCAGTGAGGTGAACACTGAAGCTTTCTTT.

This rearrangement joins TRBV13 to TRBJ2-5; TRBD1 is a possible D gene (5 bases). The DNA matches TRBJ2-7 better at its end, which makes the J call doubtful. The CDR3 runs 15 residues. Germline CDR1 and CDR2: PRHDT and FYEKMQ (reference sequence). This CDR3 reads CASSLRTPRGGEQYF. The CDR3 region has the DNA TGTGCCAGCAGCCTACGGACACCCAGAGGTGGCGAGCAGTACTTC.

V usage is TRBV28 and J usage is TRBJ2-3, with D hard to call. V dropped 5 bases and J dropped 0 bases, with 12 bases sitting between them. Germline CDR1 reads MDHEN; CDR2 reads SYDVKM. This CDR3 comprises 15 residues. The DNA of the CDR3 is TGTGCCAGCAGTCCCCCGGTAGGGAGCACAGATACGCAGTATTTT. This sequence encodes CASSPPVGSTDTQYF.

The CDR3 DNA is TGTGCCAGCAGCTCCCGGGACAGGGGCACCGGGGAGCTGTTTTTT. Translated, it gives CASSSRDRGTGELFF. The V and J genes are TRBV7-2 and TRBJ2-2; 10 nucleotides line up with TRBD1. The germline gives CDR1 SGHTA, CDR2 FQGNSA. Trimming cost V 4 bases and J 4 bases; bases outside gene matches: 3. This CDR3 contains 15 residues.

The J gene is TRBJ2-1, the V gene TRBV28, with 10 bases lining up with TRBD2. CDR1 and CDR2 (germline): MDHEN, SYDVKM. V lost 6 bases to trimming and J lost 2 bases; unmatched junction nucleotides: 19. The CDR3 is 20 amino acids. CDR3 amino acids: CASSTNRASGSPNPYNEQFF. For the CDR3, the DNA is TGTGCCAGCAGCACTAACCGGGCTAGCGGGAGTCCCAATCCCTACAATGAGCAGTTCTTC.

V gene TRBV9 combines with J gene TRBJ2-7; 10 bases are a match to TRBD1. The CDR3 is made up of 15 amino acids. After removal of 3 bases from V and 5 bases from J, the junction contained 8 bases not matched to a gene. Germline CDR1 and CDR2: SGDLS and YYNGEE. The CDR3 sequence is CASSGRQGAENEQYF. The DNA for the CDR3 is TGTGCCAGCAGCGGGCGACAGGGGGCTGAAAACGAGCAGTACTTC. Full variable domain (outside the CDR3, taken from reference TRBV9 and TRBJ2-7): DSGVTQTPKHLITATGQRVTLRCSPRSGDLSVYWYQQSLDQGLQFLIQYYNGEERAKGNILERFSAQQFPDLHSELNLSSLELGDSALYFCASSGRQGAENEQYFGPGTRLTVT.

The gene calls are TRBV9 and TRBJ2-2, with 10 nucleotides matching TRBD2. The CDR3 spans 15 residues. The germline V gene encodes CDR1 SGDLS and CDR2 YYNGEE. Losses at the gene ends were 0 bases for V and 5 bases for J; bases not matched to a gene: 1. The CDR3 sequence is CASSVVSGGTGELFF. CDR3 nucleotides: TGTGCCAGCAGCGTAGTTAGCGGGGGGACCGGGGAGCTGTTTTTT.

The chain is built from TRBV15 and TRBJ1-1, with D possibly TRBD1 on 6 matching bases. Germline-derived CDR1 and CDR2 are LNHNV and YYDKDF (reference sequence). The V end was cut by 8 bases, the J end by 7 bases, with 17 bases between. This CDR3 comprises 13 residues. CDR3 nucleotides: TGTGCCACCCTCCGGGACACTGGGGGTGAAGCTTTCTTT. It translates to CATLRDTGGEAFF.

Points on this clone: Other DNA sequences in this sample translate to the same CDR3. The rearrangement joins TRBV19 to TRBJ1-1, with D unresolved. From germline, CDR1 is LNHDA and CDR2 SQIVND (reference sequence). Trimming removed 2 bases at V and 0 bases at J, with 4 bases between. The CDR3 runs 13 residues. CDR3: CASSISVNTEAFF. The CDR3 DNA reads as TGTGCCAGTAGTATATCAGTGAACACTGAAGCTTTCTTT.

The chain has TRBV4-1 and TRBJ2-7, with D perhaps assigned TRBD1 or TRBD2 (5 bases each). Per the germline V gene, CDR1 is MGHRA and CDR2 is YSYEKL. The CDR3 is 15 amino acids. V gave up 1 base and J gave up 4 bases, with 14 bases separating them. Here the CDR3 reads CASSQGVGVHYEQYF. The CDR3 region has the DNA TGCGCCAGCAGCCAAGGAGTGGGGGTTCATTACGAGCAGTACTTC.

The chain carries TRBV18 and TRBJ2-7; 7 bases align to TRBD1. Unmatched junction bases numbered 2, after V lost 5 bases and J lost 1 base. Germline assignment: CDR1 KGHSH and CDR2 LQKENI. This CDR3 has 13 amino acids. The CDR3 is CASSTGQSYEQYF. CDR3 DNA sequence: TGTGCCAGCTCAACGGGACAGTCCTACGAGCAGTACTTC. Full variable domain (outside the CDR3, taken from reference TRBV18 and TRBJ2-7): NAGVMQNPRHLVRRRGQEARLRCSPMKGHSHVYWYRQLPEEGLKFMVYLQKENIIDESGMPKERFSAEFPKEGPSILRIQQVVRGDSAAYFCASSTGQSYEQYFGPGTRLTVT.

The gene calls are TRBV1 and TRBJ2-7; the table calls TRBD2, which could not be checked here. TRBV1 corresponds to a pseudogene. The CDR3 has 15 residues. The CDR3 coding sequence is TGCACCAGCAGCCAAAGACTAGCGGGGCCCTACGAGCAGTACTTC. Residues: CTSSQRLAGPYEQYF.

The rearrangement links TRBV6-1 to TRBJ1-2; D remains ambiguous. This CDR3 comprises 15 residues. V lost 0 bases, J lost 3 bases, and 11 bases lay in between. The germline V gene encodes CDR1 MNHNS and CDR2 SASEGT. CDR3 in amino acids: CASSEAGREYYGYTF. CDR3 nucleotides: TGTGCCAGCAGTGAAGCGGGGAGGGAGTACTATGGCTACACCTTC.

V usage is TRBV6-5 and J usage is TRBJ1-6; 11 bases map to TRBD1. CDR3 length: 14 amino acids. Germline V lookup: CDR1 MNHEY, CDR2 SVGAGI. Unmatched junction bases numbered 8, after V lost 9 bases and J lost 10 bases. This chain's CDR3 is CASGSGQGGSPLHF. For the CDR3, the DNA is TGTGCCAGTGGGTCGGGACAGGGGGGATCACCCCTCCACTTT.

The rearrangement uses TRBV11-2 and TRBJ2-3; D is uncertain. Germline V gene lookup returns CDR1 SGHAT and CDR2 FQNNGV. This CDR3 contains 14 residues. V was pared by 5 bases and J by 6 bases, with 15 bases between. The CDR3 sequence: CASSRVEEQDTQYF. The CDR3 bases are TGTGCCAGCAGCCGCGTTGAGGAACAGGATACGCAGTATTTT.

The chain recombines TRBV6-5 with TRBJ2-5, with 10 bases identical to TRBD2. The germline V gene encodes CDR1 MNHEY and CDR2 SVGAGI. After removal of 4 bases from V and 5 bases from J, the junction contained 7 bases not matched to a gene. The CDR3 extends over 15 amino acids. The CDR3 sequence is CASSWVSGGRETQYF. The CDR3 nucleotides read TGTGCCAGCAGTTGGGTTAGCGGGGGGCGGGAGACCCAGTACTTC.

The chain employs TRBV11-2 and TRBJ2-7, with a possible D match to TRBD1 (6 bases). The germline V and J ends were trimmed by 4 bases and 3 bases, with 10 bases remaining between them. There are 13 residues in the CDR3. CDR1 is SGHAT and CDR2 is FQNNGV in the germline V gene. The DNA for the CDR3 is TGTGCCAGCAGCTCATTAGGGGGCTACGAGCAGTACTTC. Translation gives CASSSLGGYEQYF.

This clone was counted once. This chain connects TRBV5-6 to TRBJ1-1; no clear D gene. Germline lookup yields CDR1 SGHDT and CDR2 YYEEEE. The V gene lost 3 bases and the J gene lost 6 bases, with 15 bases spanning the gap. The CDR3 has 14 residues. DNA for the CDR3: TGTGCCAGCAGCTCTAAGGACTGGGATCCTGAAGCTTTCTTT. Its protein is CASSSKDWDPEAFF.

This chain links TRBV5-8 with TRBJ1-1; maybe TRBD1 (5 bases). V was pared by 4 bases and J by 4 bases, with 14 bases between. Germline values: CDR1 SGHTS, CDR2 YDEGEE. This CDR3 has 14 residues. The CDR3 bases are TGTGCCAGCAGCCCTCGTCAGGGTGGCACTGAAGCTTTCTTT. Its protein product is CASSPRQGGTEAFF.

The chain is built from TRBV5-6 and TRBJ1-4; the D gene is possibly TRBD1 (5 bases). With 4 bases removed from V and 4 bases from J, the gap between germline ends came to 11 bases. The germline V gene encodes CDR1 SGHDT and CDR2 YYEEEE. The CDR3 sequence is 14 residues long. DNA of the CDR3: TGTGCCAGCAGCCCCCGGGACGGTAATGAAAAACTGTTTTTT. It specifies CASSPRDGNEKLFF.

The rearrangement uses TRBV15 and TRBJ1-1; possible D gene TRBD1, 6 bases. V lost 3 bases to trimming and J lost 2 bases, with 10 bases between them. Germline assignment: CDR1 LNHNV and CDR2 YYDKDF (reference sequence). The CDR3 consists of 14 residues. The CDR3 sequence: CATSRRGINTEAFF. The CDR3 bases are TGTGCCACCAGCAGGAGGGGGATTAACACTGAAGCTTTCTTT.

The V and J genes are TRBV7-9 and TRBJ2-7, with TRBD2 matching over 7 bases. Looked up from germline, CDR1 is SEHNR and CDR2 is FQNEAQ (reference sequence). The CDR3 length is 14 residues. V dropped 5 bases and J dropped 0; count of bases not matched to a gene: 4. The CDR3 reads CASSDGGSSYEQYF. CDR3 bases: TGTGCCAGCAGCGATGGCGGGAGCTCCTACGAGCAGTACTTC.

CDR3 in DNA: TGTGCCAGCAGCTCGGATGGGGGAACTAATGAAAAACTGTTTTTT. Amino acids: CASSSDGGTNEKLFF. The V and J genes are TRBV5-6 and TRBJ1-4; maybe TRBD1 (5 bases). Germline V gene lookup returns CDR1 SGHDT and CDR2 YYEEEE. This CDR3 is 15 amino acids long. V was clipped by 3 bases and J by 1 base, with 10 bases between them.

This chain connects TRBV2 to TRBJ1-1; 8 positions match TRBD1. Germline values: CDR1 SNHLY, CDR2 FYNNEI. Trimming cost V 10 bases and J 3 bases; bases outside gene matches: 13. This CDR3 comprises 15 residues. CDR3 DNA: TGTGCCAACTTTATCTCACCGGGACAGGACACTGAAGCTTTCTTT. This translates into CANFISPGQDTEAFF. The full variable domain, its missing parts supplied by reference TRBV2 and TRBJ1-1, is EPEVTQTPSHQVTQMGQEVILRCVPISNHLYFYWYRQILGQKVEFLVSFYNNEISEKSEIFDDQFSVERPDGSNFTLKIRSTKLEDSAMYFCANFISPGQDTEAFFGQGTRLTVV.

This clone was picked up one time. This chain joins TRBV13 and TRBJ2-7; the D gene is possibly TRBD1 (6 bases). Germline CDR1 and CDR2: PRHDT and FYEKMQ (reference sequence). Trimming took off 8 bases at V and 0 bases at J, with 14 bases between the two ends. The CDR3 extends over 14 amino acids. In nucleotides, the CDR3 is TGTGCCAGCCACAGGGACGGTAGCTCCTACGAGCAGTACTTC. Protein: CASHRDGSSYEQYF.

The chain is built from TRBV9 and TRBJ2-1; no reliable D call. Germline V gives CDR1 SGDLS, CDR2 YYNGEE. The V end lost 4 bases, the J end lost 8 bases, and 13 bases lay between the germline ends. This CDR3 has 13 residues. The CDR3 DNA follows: TGTGCCAGCAGCTTGCAACCCAAGGATGAGCAGTTCTTC. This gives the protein CASSLQPKDEQFF. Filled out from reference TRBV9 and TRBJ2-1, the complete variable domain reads DSGVTQTPKHLITATGQRVTLRCSPRSGDLSVYWYQQSLDQGLQFLIQYYNGEERAKGNILERFSAQQFPDLHSELNLSSLELGDSALYFCASSLQPKDEQFFGPGTRLTVL.

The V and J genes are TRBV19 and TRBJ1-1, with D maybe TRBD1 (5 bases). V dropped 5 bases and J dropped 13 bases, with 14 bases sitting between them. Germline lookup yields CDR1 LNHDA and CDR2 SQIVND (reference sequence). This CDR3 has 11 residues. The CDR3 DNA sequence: TGTGCCAGTAGTCTAGGGGTTGAGGGTTTCTTT. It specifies CASSLGVEGFF.